This T cell receptor (beta chain) was observed in a study of lymphopenia after photon versus proton radiotherapy (dated by TCRdb to the late 2010s). Background on the whole study: In patients with gastrointestinal tumors who developed high-grade lymphopenia, the study compared the immunological effects of photon radiation therapy with those of proton radiation therapy. The cohort comprised roughly 20 patients with gastrointestinal tumors who received either photon or proton therapy and then developed lymphopenia. The goal of the study was to characterize the differences between the two radiation modalities in how they affect the immune system. What the study reported, not specific to this receptor: Across the cohort, among patients who died, a greater drop in TCR diversity after the nadir was inversely correlated with overall survival time. After the lymphocyte count nadir, photon-treated repertoires showed oligoclonal expansion, especially of CD8+ Temra cells, which drove the drop in diversity. During treatment, patients who received photon therapy lost naive T cells and TCR diversity and gained effector/memory populations, whereas patients who received proton therapy remained relatively stable. The survival association was examined only in patients who died, and the authors described better survival with proton therapy as a possibility, not as a demonstrated result.

Libraries came from the immunoSEQ multiplex PCR assay. Deep sequencing of rearranged TCR beta loci, alongside multiparametric flow cytometry, was used to profile T cell repertoires. Here the immuneACCESS table is served through TCRdb, limited to in-frame sequences with V and J called. Missing clones are a known gap in these copies; in checked studies unresolved V genes cover under half, and the rest lacks a known reason. The sample table contains some 40,000 clones; only one count was recorded for around 83% of them. 10% of the sample is taken by the ten largest. Sequences SNHLY (CDR1) and FYNNEI (CDR2) are obtained from the germline V gene. At the junction V is shortened by 7 bases and J by 3 bases, with 23 bases in between. Measured from the cysteine to the phenylalanine, the CDR3 is 17 residues long. Only the CDR3 part of the read is kept: 51 bases, read in frame from the first base. Turning to this clone: No antigen is known for it. No base-level quality is on record; no much larger clone is a single base apart.

The sequence was collected from a woman in her seventies with pancreatic cancer. Some clones in this sample may be carry-over from other donors' samples. The source material was peripheral blood, sampled from a patient treated with proton-based radiotherapy. The chain couples TRBV2 to TRBJ2-3; the D gene is possibly TRBD2, with 6 bases matching. At the DNA level, the sequence is TGTGCCAGCACAAGACTAGGGTCGGGAGAGGGGACAGATACGCAGTATTTT. Its protein product is CASTRLGSGEGTDTQYF. Outside the CDR3, residues come from the reference TRBV2 and TRBJ2-3 proteins, so the full variable domain is: EPEVTQTPSHQVTQMGQEVILRCVPISNHLYFYWYRQILGQKVEFLVSFYNNEISEKSEIFDDQFSVERPDGSNFTLKIRSTKLEDSAMYFCASTRLGSGEGTDTQYFGPGTRLTVL.